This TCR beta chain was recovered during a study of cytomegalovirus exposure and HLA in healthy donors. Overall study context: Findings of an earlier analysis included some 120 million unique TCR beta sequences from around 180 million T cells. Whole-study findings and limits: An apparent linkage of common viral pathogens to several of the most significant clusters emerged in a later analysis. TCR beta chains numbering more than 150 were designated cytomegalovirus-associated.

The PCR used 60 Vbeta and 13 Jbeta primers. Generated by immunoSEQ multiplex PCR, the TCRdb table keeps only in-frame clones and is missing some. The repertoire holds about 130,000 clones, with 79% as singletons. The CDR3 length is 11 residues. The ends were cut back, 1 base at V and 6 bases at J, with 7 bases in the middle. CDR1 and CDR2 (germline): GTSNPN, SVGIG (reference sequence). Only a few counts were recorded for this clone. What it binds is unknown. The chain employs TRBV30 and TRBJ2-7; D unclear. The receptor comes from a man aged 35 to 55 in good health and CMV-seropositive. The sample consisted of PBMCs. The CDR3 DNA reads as TGTGCCTGGAGTGAGGCGGTCGAGCAGTACTTC. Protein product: CAWSEAVEQYF.